Listed here are 21 T cell receptor beta chains from one sample, sequenced in a study of blood T cell repertoires in COVID-19. Clones were sequenced by immunoSEQ multiplex PCR, and TCRdb holds only the in-frame ones, with some missing. In the table there are under 140,000 clones, less than 85% of which are singletons. The sequenced material came from peripheral blood. The receptor set was obtained from a woman older than 75 with acute or convalescent COVID-19.

This chain joins TRBV7-2 and TRBJ1-2, with D perhaps matching TRBD1 (5 bases). V was shortened by 4 bases and J by 7 bases, with 16 bases between the two germline ends. This CDR3 is 14 amino acids long. Germline V lookup: CDR1 SGHTA, CDR2 FQGNSA. The CDR3 sequence is CASSSSGGEGGYTF. In DNA form, the CDR3 reads TGTGCCAGCAGCTCCTCCGGAGGGGAGGGTGGCTACACCTTC.

V is TRBV5-1 and J is TRBJ1-3; 9 bases fit TRBD1. CDR1 and CDR2 (germline): SGHRS, YFSETQ. This CDR3 is 14 amino acids long. V lost 0 bases and J lost 6; bases outside the gene matches: 1. The CDR3 sequence: CASSLGTGANTIYF. CDR3 bases: TGCGCCAGCAGCTTGGGGACAGGGGCAAACACCATATATTTT.

The chain carries TRBV7-9 and TRBJ1-6; 7 positions match TRBD1. V shed 8 bases and J 6 bases; nucleotides not matched to a gene: 4. This CDR3 has 13 residues. Germline values: CDR1 SEHNR, CDR2 FQNEAQ (reference sequence). This CDR3 reads CASVTGSNSPLHF. In nucleotides, the CDR3 is TGTGCCAGCGTGACAGGGAGTAATTCACCCCTCCACTTT. The full variable domain, in which reference TRBV7-9 and TRBJ1-6 provide the parts outside the CDR3, is DTGVSQNPRHKITKRGQNVTFRCDPISEHNRLYWYRQTLGQGPEFLTYFQNEAQLEKSRLLSDRFSAERPKGSFSTLEIQRTEQGDSAMYLCASVTGSNSPLHFGNGTRLTVT.

The chain links TRBV6-5 to TRBJ1-1, with D unclear. The length of the CDR3 is 16 residues. Trimming cost V 0 bases and J 4 bases, with 15 bases left between them. Germline lookup yields CDR1 MNHEY and CDR2 SVGAGI. The CDR3 nucleotides read TGTGCCAGCAGTTACTCACGAAGCATAGGAGGCACTGAAGCTTTCTTT. This encodes CASSYSRSIGGTEAFF.

The chain combines TRBV15 with TRBJ1-5; D is perhaps TRBD1 (5 bases). This CDR3 comprises 16 residues. Germline V lookup: CDR1 LNHNV, CDR2 YYDKDF (reference sequence). V was clipped by 0 bases and J by 6 bases, with 15 bases between them. This CDR3 is CATSRDLARVGQPQHF. The CDR3 DNA sequence: TGTGCCACCAGCAGAGATCTGGCCAGGGTTGGTCAGCCCCAGCATTTT.

This sequence joins TRBV27 and TRBJ1-1; the match to TRBD1 covers 9 bases. Germline CDR1 MNHEY, CDR2 SMNVEV (reference sequence). The CDR3 runs 13 residues. V was pared by 5 bases and J by 8 bases, with 6 bases of the junction left unmatched. The chain's CDR3 is CASSPGTGREAFF. The CDR3, as DNA: TGTGCCAGCAGTCCCGGGACAGGGCGAGAAGCTTTCTTT.

Here the CDR3 reads CASSPGSYEQYF. The CDR3 DNA is TGTGCCAGCTCACCAGGGAGCTACGAGCAGTACTTC. The J gene is TRBJ2-7, the V gene TRBV18; maybe TRBD2 (5 bases). V lost 2 bases and J 3 bases, leaving 5 bases between the germline ends. The CDR3 is made up of 12 amino acids. The germline CDR1 and CDR2 sequences are KGHSH and LQKENI.

The chain recombines TRBV30 with TRBJ2-2; D is unresolved. The germline V gene has CDR1 GTSNPN and CDR2 SVGIG (reference sequence). CDR3 length equals 13 residues. The V end lost 4 bases, the J end lost 4 bases, and 10 bases lay between the germline ends. CDR3 protein: CAWTISSTGELFF. CDR3 DNA: TGTGCCTGGACTATATCTAGCACCGGGGAGCTGTTTTTT.

The chain combines TRBV6-2 or TRBV6-3 with TRBJ1-5; a weak D match, TRBD1 (6 bases). The ends were cut back, 0 bases at V and 3 bases at J, with 9 bases in the middle. Germline CDR1 is MNHEY and CDR2 is SVGEGT. This CDR3 has 15 amino acids. The CDR3 DNA reads as TGTGCCAGCAGTTACTCGACAGGCTACAATCAGCCCCAGCATTTT. Encoded protein: CASSYSTGYNQPQHF.

J is TRBJ2-7 and V is TRBV9; 9 bases are a match to TRBD2. The CDR3 is 14 residues long. Trimming removed 0 bases from V and 6 bases from J; junction bases left unmatched: 4. Germline V gives CDR1 SGDLS, CDR2 YYNGEE. CDR3 residues: CASSVDSGSREQYF. In DNA form, the CDR3 reads TGTGCCAGCAGCGTAGATAGCGGGAGTCGCGAGCAGTACTTC.

V usage is TRBV5-5 and J usage is TRBJ1-1; D is uncertain. Trimming took off 1 base at V and 1 base at J, with 8 bases between the two ends. Germline CDR1 reads SGHKS; CDR2 reads YYEKEE (reference sequence). CDR3 length: 14 residues. CDR3 DNA sequence: TGTGCCAGCAGCTTGAGCACAGAGAACACTGAAGCTTTCTTT. Its translation: CASSLSTENTEAFF.

The V call is TRBV18, the J call TRBJ2-3, with TRBD2 matching 7 bases. The V gene's germline CDR1 is KGHSH and CDR2 LQKENI. This CDR3 has 13 residues. Losses at the gene ends were 6 bases for V and 6 bases for J; bases not matched to a gene: 6. CDR3 loop: CASSRGAGDTQYF. In DNA, the CDR3 is TGTGCCAGCTCCCGGGGAGCGGGGGATACGCAGTATTTT.

In its sample, this clone was seen many times. The chain joins TRBV4-1 to TRBJ2-6, with TRBD1 identical over 11 bases. After removal of 6 bases from V and 4 bases from J, the junction contained 11 bases not matched to a gene. Germline CDR1 is MGHRA and CDR2 is YSYEKL. CDR3 length: 18 residues. The CDR3 DNA follows: TGCGCCAGCAGTCGGACAGGGGGCACCGGTTCGGGGGCCAACGTCCTGACTTTC. It codes for CASSRTGGTGSGANVLTF.

This chain uses TRBV4-2 with TRBJ2-5, with D uncertain. V lost 0 bases and J 2 bases, leaving 10 bases between the germline ends. In germline, CDR1 is LGHNA, CDR2 YNFKEQ. The CDR3 has 15 amino acids. The CDR3 region is CASSQDADTQETQYF. The CDR3 bases are TGTGCCAGCAGCCAAGATGCCGACACACAAGAGACCCAGTACTTC.

The chain is built from TRBV3-1 (or the pseudogene TRBV3-2) and TRBJ1-2; D uncertain. V was cut by 1 base and J by 4 bases, with 7 bases left in between. Per the germline V gene, CDR1 is LGHDT and CDR2 is YNNKEL (reference sequence). There are 13 residues in the CDR3. The CDR3 loop reads CASSQGSIYGYTF. CDR3 DNA sequence: TGTGCCAGCAGCCAAGGGTCTATCTATGGCTACACCTTC.

This clone appeared once. This chain uses TRBV4-1 with TRBJ2-3; 8 nucleotides align to TRBD2. Germline CDR1 MGHRA, CDR2 YSYEKL. The CDR3 sequence is 18 residues long. Losses at the gene ends were 3 bases for V and 2 bases for J; bases not matched to a gene: 13. The CDR3 spells CASSQYVMTGGHTDTQYF. The CDR3 nucleotides are TGCGCCAGCAGCCAGTACGTTATGACGGGGGGGCACACAGATACGCAGTATTTT.

This chain joins TRBV23-1 and TRBJ2-1, with 9 bases aligning to TRBD2. TRBV23-1 is an ORF; its function is uncertain. Trimming at V came to 5 bases and at J to 6 bases, leaving 14 bases not matched to a gene. The CDR3 is 17 residues long. CDR3 region: CASSEQGSGSFCNEQFF. CDR3 DNA: TGCGCCAGCAGTGAACAGGGTAGCGGGAGTTTTTGCAATGAGCAGTTCTTC.

This chain joins TRBV10-2 and TRBJ1-1; D ambiguous. The V and J ends lost 6 bases and 5 bases respectively, with 22 bases between them. Germline assignment: CDR1 WSHSY and CDR2 SAAADI. CDR3 size: 16 residues. DNA for the CDR3: TGCGCCAGCAGCATTCTGGGTTTGGCGTCGGGGACTGAAGCTTTCTTT. Residues: CASSILGLASGTEAFF.

The chain is built from TRBV21-1 and TRBJ2-1; TRBD2 is taken as the D call from the table, unchecked against the DNA. TRBV21-1 is annotated as a pseudogene. The CDR3 has 15 amino acids. The CDR3 loop reads CASSTGGGRDNEQFF. DNA for the CDR3: TGTGCCAGCAGCACTGGCGGGGGGCGGGACAATGAGCAGTTCTTC.

The chain joins TRBV2 to TRBJ2-1; D is possibly TRBD2 (5 bases). In germline, CDR1 is SNHLY, CDR2 FYNNEI. This CDR3 spans 16 amino acids. V lost 4 bases, J lost 0 bases, and 13 bases lay in between. CDR3 DNA: TGTGCCAGCAGTGCGTCGCTAGGGAGCTCCTACAATGAGCAGTTCTTC. Amino acids: CASSASLGSSYNEQFF.

The rearrangement joins TRBV18 to TRBJ1-4, with 9 bases that match TRBD1. Germline trimming cut 6 bases from V and 7 bases from J; bases unmatched to any gene: 9. CDR3 size: 15 residues. CDR1 and CDR2 from the germline V gene are KGHSH and LQKENI. CDR3 sequence: CASSSPGQGPEKLFF. CDR3 bases: TGTGCCAGCTCGTCTCCGGGACAGGGCCCTGAAAAACTGTTTTTT.